Detailed here is one T cell receptor beta chain. In the original workflow: Using reference gene primer amplification, nucleated cell counts were estimated. Some clones are missing from TCRdb's copy, which holds only in-frame ones; the method was immunoSEQ multiplex PCR. The DNA was the basis for D and trimming; V, J and clone size are from that table. The sample records about 170,000 clones, 85% to 95% being singletons. This sample is part of a study of blood T cell repertoires in COVID-19. Study-level background: Samples taken during acute and convalescent COVID-19 were collected in the United States, Italy and Spain.

V was clipped by 1 base and J by 2 bases, with 5 bases between them. This CDR3 region has 13 residues. The germline gives CDR1 SGHNT, CDR2 YENEEA. Source material: peripheral blood. The chain links TRBV11-3 to TRBJ1-1; D not resolved. This receptor was obtained from a woman aged 45-59 years with acute or convalescent COVID-19. This CDR3 reads CASSLGGNTEAFF. CDR3 DNA: TGTGCCAGCAGCTTAGGAGGTAACACTGAAGCTTTCTTT. Looking up the rest from reference TRBV11-3 and TRBJ1-1 gives the full variable domain: EAGVVQSPRYKIIEKKQPVAFWCNPISGHNTLYWYLQNLGQGPELLIRYENEEAVDDSQLPKDRFSAERLKGVDSTLKIQPAELGDSAVYLCASSLGGNTEAFFGQGTRLTVV.